What follows is one T cell receptor beta chain and its context. Its antigen is still unknown. This entry is derived from a study of blood T cells in healthy people across ages. Study-level findings and limits: The study found more naive CD4+ cells and higher diversity in long-lived than aged donors. With donor CMV status unknown, expanded clonotype changes were possibly confounded.

From germline, CDR1 is DFQATT and CDR2 SNEGSKA (reference sequence). The V and J ends lost 2 bases and 2 bases, in that order; junction bases with no gene match: 13. CDR3 length: 18 residues. It was with a sample-barcoded 5' primer and a J-beta primer mix that a second PCR of roughly 7 to 12 cycles was run. Each cDNA molecule, via a template-switch adaptor with 12 random nucleotides, was tagged. Every sample produced at least 2.5 million CDR3-containing paired-end reads. TCRdb re-called the 5' RACE reads with MiXCR, one entry per CDR3 protein. The sample lists 650,000 to 700,000 distinct CDR3 sequences; approximately 31% were seen once.

The sequence derives from a woman aged 80 or over in good health. This chain uses TRBV20-1 with TRBJ2-5, with 11 bases identical to TRBD2. Sequencing was performed on blood. In DNA form, the CDR3 reads TGCAGTGCTAGAATCCTAGCGGGGGGCTCGTATCAACAAGAGACCCAGTACTTC. It is translated as CSARILAGGSYQQETQYF.